This T cell receptor beta chain was found in a study of cytomegalovirus exposure and HLA in healthy donors. Whole-study results and caveats: As a later analysis revealed, the rate of TCR association differed by HLA locus, with DRB1 most and HLA-C fewest. The classifier reportedly diagnosed cytomegalovirus status with high specificity and sensitivity.

To note about this clone: Its matching antigen is unknown.

13 Jbeta primers and 60 Vbeta primers were used for the PCR. Measured with immunoSEQ multiplex PCR; TCRdb has only the in-frame clones, and not every one. The sample records some 120,000 clones, about 68% being singletons. V gave up 1 base and J gave up 2 bases, with 11 bases separating them. CDR3 length: 15 amino acids. Germline V CDR1 and CDR2: MGHDK, SYGVNS. The rearrangement links TRBV25-1 to TRBJ1-1; a possible D gene is TRBD1 (5 bases). The sample taken for sequencing was PBMCs. The TCR comes from a man aged 40-50 years in good health and CMV-seropositive. The CDR3 DNA reads as TGTGCCAGCAGTGAATCCCAGGGAAGAAACACTGAAGCTTTCTTT. Its protein product is CASSESQGRNTEAFF.